Listed below are T cell receptor beta chains from one sample, sequenced in a study of blood T cell repertoires in COVID-19. Sequenced by immunoSEQ multiplex PCR; TCRdb stores in-frame clones only, minus some. This sample has fewer than 250,000 clones, with roughly 80% found just once. The sample taken for sequencing was peripheral blood. The origin of the receptors is a man aged 25 to 40 with active or convalescent COVID-19. CDR3s include the opening cysteine and the closing phenylalanine or tryptophan. Each record gives: clone size, D gene, J gene, V gene, CDR3 protein, CDR3 DNA. D genes are given only for firm matches. Rows may omit the clone size; those that give it use once, few, many or a size class.

NA | TRBD1 | TRBJ2-7 | TRBV18 | CASSPGQGSYEQYF | TGTGCCAGCTCACCTGGACAGGGCTCCTACGAGCAGTACTTC
once | NA | TRBJ1-1 | TRBV2 | CASSERRGEMNTEAFF | TGTGCCAGCAGTGAACGGAGAGGAGAAATGAACACTGAAGCTTTCTTT
NA | NA | TRBJ1-6 | TRBV12-3/TRBV12-4 | CASSFQGSSPLHF | TGTGCCAGCAGTTTCCAGGGAAGTTCACCCCTCCACTTT
NA | TRBD2 | TRBJ2-1 | TRBV6-5 | CASKVGASGRNEQFF | TGTGCCAGCAAGGTGGGGGCTAGCGGGAGGAATGAGCAGTTCTTC
NA | TRBD2 | TRBJ2-1 | TRBV3-1/TRBV3-2 | CASSQDLGDPGLAGLLGGNEQFF | TGTGCCAGCAGCCAAGATTTGGGAGACCCGGGACTAGCGGGATTACTTGGGGGGAATGAGCAGTTCTTC
NA | TRBD1 | TRBJ2-7 | TRBV9 | CASSAHPGTGYEQYF | TGTGCCAGCAGCGCCCACCCGGGGACAGGTTACGAGCAGTACTTC
NA | TRBD2 | TRBJ2-7 | TRBV7-2 | CASSLVARLAGEGSYEQYF | TGTGCCAGCAGCTTAGTTGCGAGGCTAGCGGGAGAAGGATCCTACGAGCAGTACTTC
NA | TRBD1 | TRBJ2-7 | TRBV2 | CASSGQGRSEQYF | TGTGCCAGCAGTGGACAGGGAAGGTCCGAGCAGTACTTC
NA | TRBD2 | TRBJ2-3 | TRBV7-2 | CASSPYQTSGRQYF | TGTGCCAGTAGCCCATATCAGACTAGCGGGAGGCAGTATTTT
NA | TRBD1 | TRBJ2-1 | TRBV18 | CASSPGQGAGNEQFF | TGTGCCAGCTCACCAGGACAGGGGGCGGGCAATGAGCAGTTCTTC
NA | TRBD1 | TRBJ1-1 | TRBV18 | CASSPQGDRATEAFF | TGTGCCAGCTCACCACAAGGAGACAGGGCCACTGAAGCTTTCTTT
few | NA | TRBJ2-1 | TRBV4-2 | CASSQDSEGASEFF | TGTGCCAGCAGCCAAGATTCGGAAGGGGCTAGCGAGTTCTTC
NA | NA | TRBJ1-5 | TRBV6-2/TRBV6-3 | CASSQDTASNQPQHF | TGTGCCAGCAGTCAGGACACGGCGAGCAATCAGCCCCAGCATTTT
NA | TRBD1 | TRBJ2-1 | TRBV7-2 | CASSSKGGGQGQFF | TGTGCCAGCAGCTCGAAGGGGGGCGGACAGGGTCAGTTCTTC
NA | TRBD1 | TRBJ1-1 | TRBV6-5 | CASRPGQAPLEAFF | TGTGCCAGCAGACCCGGACAGGCTCCCCTTGAAGCTTTCTTT
NA | NA | TRBJ2-1 | TRBV4-2 | CASSQVLYNEQFF | TGTGCCAGCAGCCAAGTCCTTTACAATGAGCAGTTCTTC
NA | NA | TRBJ2-1 | TRBV29-1 | CSVVTVRLVTHYNEQFF | TGCAGCGTTGTTACAGTTAGACTAGTTACCCACTACAATGAGCAGTTCTTC
NA | NA | TRBJ2-4 | TRBV10-3 | CAIRSPKNIQYF | TGTGCCATCAGGAGCCCCAAAAACATTCAGTACTTC
NA | NA | TRBJ1-5 | TRBV19 | CASTWGVSNQPQHF | TGTGCCAGTACCTGGGGGGTGAGCAATCAGCCCCAGCATTTT
NA | NA | TRBJ2-1 | TRBV30 | CAWSVTGRVEQFF | TGTGCCTGGAGTGTGACAGGTAGGGTTGAGCAGTTCTTC
NA | NA | TRBJ1-4 | TRBV6-2/TRBV6-3 | CASSSHATRGEKLFF | TGTGCCAGCAGTTCTCATGCGACGAGGGGGGAAAAACTGTTTTTT
NA | TRBD1 | TRBJ1-2 | TRBV7-8 | CASSRGTVDYGYTF | TGTGCCAGCAGCCGCGGGACAGTGGACTATGGCTACACCTTC
NA | TRBD1 | TRBJ2-7 | TRBV14 | CASSNRDSSYEQYF | TGTGCCAGCAGCAATCGGGACAGCTCCTACGAGCAGTACTTC
NA | TRBD1 | TRBJ2-1 | TRBV9 | CASRSAARGRVNEQFF | TGTGCCAGCAGGTCTGCCGCCAGGGGGCGTGTGAATGAGCAGTTCTTC
NA | NA | TRBJ2-4 | TRBV29-1 | CSVEGLRGSKNIQYF | TGCAGCGTTGAAGGATTAAGGGGATCAAAAAACATTCAGTACTTC
NA | TRBD1 | TRBJ1-1 | TRBV29-1 | CSVTTPGQGGTEAFF | TGCAGCGTAACTACTCCGGGACAGGGTGGTACTGAAGCTTTCTTT
few | NA | TRBJ1-5 | TRBV2 | CASSVDSGGNQPQHF | TGTGCCAGCAGTGTAGACAGTGGCGGCAATCAGCCCCAGCATTTT
NA | TRBD1 | TRBJ1-4 | TRBV7-2 | CASSLQGGGNEKLFF | TGTGCCAGCAGCCTACAGGGGGGAGGGAATGAAAAACTGTTTTTT
NA | NA | TRBJ1-5 | TRBV19 | CASSISFTGSNQPQHF | TGTGCCAGTAGTATAAGTTTTACAGGAAGCAATCAGCCCCAGCATTTT
NA | NA | TRBJ2-3 | TRBV2 | CASSAGGRSTDTQYF | TGTGCCAGCAGTGCCGGGGGGCGTAGCACAGATACGCAGTATTTT
NA | TRBD2 | TRBJ2-3 | TRBV5-6 | CASSSLAGEVDTQYF | TGTGCCAGCAGCTCCCTAGCGGGAGAGGTAGATACGCAGTATTTT
NA | NA | TRBJ2-1 | TRBV4-3 | CASSPDFDPYNEQFF | TGCGCCAGCAGCCCGGACTTCGACCCTTACAATGAGCAGTTCTTC
NA | TRBD2 | TRBJ2-3 | TRBV14 | CASSRPGLAFTDTQYF | TGTGCCAGCAGCCGACCGGGACTAGCGTTTACAGATACGCAGTATTTT
once | TRBD1 | TRBJ1-5 | TRBV18 | CASSPGQAATGEPQHF | TGTGCCAGCTCCCCTGGACAGGCGGCAACCGGGGAGCCCCAGCATTTT
NA | NA | TRBJ1-1 | TRBV5-5 | CASSLGRGGTEAFF | TGTGCCAGCAGCTTGGGAAGGGGGGGCACTGAAGCTTTCTTT
NA | TRBD1 | TRBJ1-2 | TRBV19 | CASRKQGSNYGYTF | TGTGCCAGTAGGAAACAGGGGTCAAACTATGGCTACACCTTC
NA | TRBD2 | TRBJ2-3 | TRBV6-1 | CASSEGSGATDTQYF | TGTGCCAGCAGTGAAGGCAGCGGGGCGACAGATACGCAGTATTTT